Following are 17 T cell receptor beta chains from one sample sequenced in a study of T cell repertoires in cytomegalovirus infection. TCRdb re-analysed the reads in MiXCR, keeping a single row per CDR3 protein. The table records some 150,000 distinct CDR3 sequences, approximately 5.9% of them present only once. The sample taken for sequencing was PBMCs. Every receptor here comes from a human donor in good health (CMV status not recorded). Some clones in this sample may be carry-over from other donors' samples.

There are many counts of this clonotype. The chain employs TRBV12-3 or TRBV12-4 and TRBJ2-5, with D perhaps matching TRBD1 (5 bases). V lost 5 bases and J lost 7, with 23 bases in between. The CDR3 sequence is 16 residues long. DNA of the CDR3: TGTGCCAGCAGTGCGACAGCCTCACGTACCATTGGGACCCAGTACTTC. The encoded protein is CASSATASRTIGTQYF.

This clonotype was detected only a few times. V gene TRBV6-6 combines with J gene TRBJ1-3; D is perhaps TRBD1 (6 bases). From germline, CDR1 is MNHNY and CDR2 SVGAGI (reference sequence). Trimming took 0 bases from V and 8 from J, leaving 14 bases between them. The CDR3 covers 15 residues. The CDR3 spells CASSYSGTPADTIYF. The CDR3, as DNA: TGTGCCAGCAGTTACTCGGGGACACCTGCCGACACCATATATTTT.

In this sample, this clonotype turned up many times. The chain couples TRBV7-2 to TRBJ2-7; TRBD1 is a possible D gene (6 bases). Germline CDR1 and CDR2: SGHTA and FQGNSA. CDR3 length equals 13 residues. V was shortened by 5 bases and J by 12 bases, with 20 bases between the two germline ends. The CDR3 is CASSPPGQTLRYF. In nucleotides, the CDR3 is TGTGCCAGCAGCCCCCCAGGACAGACCCTGCGGTACTTC.

This clonotype has just a few counts. The chain recombines TRBV7-9 with TRBJ1-2; 7 nucleotides match TRBD1. This CDR3 region has 16 residues. Trimming took 4 bases from V and 0 from J; bases not matched to a gene: 8. The germline CDR1 and CDR2 sequences are SEHNR and FQNEAQ (reference sequence). The CDR3 bases are TGTGCCAGCAGCTCCGATTGGACAGGAGCTAACTATGGCTACACCTTC. It codes for CASSSDWTGANYGYTF.

This clonotype has ten or more counts. This rearrangement joins TRBV12-3 or TRBV12-4 to TRBJ1-1; D may be TRBD1 (6 bases). This CDR3 region has 16 residues. Trimming took 1 base from V and 3 from J, leaving 15 bases between them. CDR3 nucleotide sequence: TGTGCCAGCAGTTTAGAAGGGGGGGCTGGTTACACTGAAGCTTTCTTT. Its protein product is CASSLEGGAGYTEAFF.

Worth noting for this clonotype: Possible read error: a much larger clone is one base away. V gene TRBV11-2 combines with J gene TRBJ2-2; maybe TRBD1 (6 bases). Germline V gene lookup returns CDR1 SGHAT and CDR2 FQNNGV. This CDR3 has 14 amino acids. The CDR3 protein is CASSLWGLKGELCF. In DNA, the CDR3 is TGTGCCAGCAGCTTGTGGGGGCTCAAAGGGGAGCTGTGTTTT.

This clonotype was detected many times. The chain recombines TRBV7-3 with TRBJ2-3; D gene unclear. Per the germline V gene, CDR1 is SGHTA and CDR2 is FQGTGA. The CDR3 sequence is 16 residues long. V shed 1 base and J shed 0 bases, with 11 bases lying between them. CDR3 amino acids: CASSLNGRMSTDTQYF. The CDR3 region has the DNA TGTGCCAGCAGCTTAAATGGGCGGATGAGCACAGATACGCAGTATTTT.

The sample holds many counts of this clonotype. This chain uses TRBV7-2 with TRBJ2-1; 7 bases are shared with TRBD1. V was pared by 1 base and J by 12 bases, with 6 bases of the junction left unmatched. The CDR3 runs 13 residues. Germline V lookup: CDR1 SGHTA, CDR2 FQGNSA. The CDR3 coding sequence is TGTGCCAGCAGCTTAGGAGCGGACAGGCGGCAGTTCTTC. Amino acid sequence: CASSLGADRRQFF. The entire variable domain, with the rest obtained from reference TRBV7-2 and TRBJ2-1, is as follows: GAGVSQSPSNKVTEKGKDVELRCDPISGHTALYWYRQSLGQGLEFLIYFQGNSAPDKSGLPSDRFSAERTGGSVSTLTIQRTQQEDSAVYLCASSLGADRRQFFGPGTRLTVL.

The chain is built from TRBV5-4 and TRBJ1-4; a weak D match, TRBD1 (5 bases). Between the trimmed V and J ends, which lost 4 bases and 7 bases, there was a span of 14 bases. This CDR3 region has 14 residues. The germline V gene encodes CDR1 SGHNT and CDR2 YYREEE (reference sequence). This CDR3 is CASSPSGRGEKLFF. In DNA form, the CDR3 reads TGTGCCAGCAGCCCCTCAGGGAGGGGTGAAAAACTGTTTTTT.

This clonotype was recorded many times. The chain recombines TRBV28 with TRBJ1-6, with D unclear. This CDR3 spans 12 amino acids. Germline V gene data show CDR1 as MDHEN and CDR2 as SYDVKM. Trimming took 6 bases from V and 5 from J, leaving 5 bases between them. The DNA of the CDR3 is TGTGCCAGCAGCCCCGATAATTCACCCCTCCACTTT. This gives the protein CASSPDNSPLHF.

The rearrangement links TRBV28 to TRBJ2-4, with a weak D call TRBD2 (5 bases). The CDR3 sequence is 17 residues long. Looked up from germline, CDR1 is MDHEN and CDR2 is SYDVKM. With 6 bases removed from V and 0 bases from J, the gap between germline ends came to 18 bases. This CDR3 is CASSVGESPIAKNIQYF. CDR3 sequence (DNA): TGTGCCAGCAGCGTCGGGGAGTCCCCTATAGCCAAAAACATTCAGTACTTC. The full variable domain, rest sourced from reference TRBV28 and TRBJ2-4, is DVKVTQSSRYLVKRTGEKVFLECVQDMDHENMFWYRQDPGLGLRLIYFSYDVKMKEKGDIPEGYSVSREKKERFSLILESASTNQTSMYLCASSVGESPIAKNIQYFGAGTRLSVL.

This clonotype has a count of ten or more. The chain uses TRBV28 and TRBJ2-5, with TRBD1 identical over 7 bases. CDR1 is MDHEN and CDR2 is SYDVKM in the germline V gene. V was clipped by 6 bases and J by 1 base; unmatched bases: 5. The CDR3 extends over 14 amino acids. In nucleotides, the CDR3 is TGTGCCAGCAGGCTCGACAGGGTCCAAGAGACCCAGTACTTC. It translates to CASRLDRVQETQYF.

Only a few counts were recorded for this clonotype. The chain recombines TRBV28 with TRBJ1-6; D is perhaps TRBD1 (5 bases). V was pared by 8 bases and J by 9 bases, with 5 bases between. The CDR3 sequence is 10 residues long. Germline CDR1 reads MDHEN; CDR2 reads SYDVKM. The DNA of the CDR3 is TGTGCCAGCGGGGGTTCACCCCTCCACTTT. Translation: CASGGSPLHF. Looking up the rest from reference TRBV28 and TRBJ1-6 gives the full variable domain: DVKVTQSSRYLVKRTGEKVFLECVQDMDHENMFWYRQDPGLGLRLIYFSYDVKMKEKGDIPEGYSVSREKKERFSLILESASTNQTSMYLCASGGSPLHFGNGTRLTVT.

In this sample, this clonotype turned up many times. The chain couples TRBV6-5 to TRBJ2-1, with D hard to call. The germline CDR1 and CDR2 sequences are MNHEY and SVGAGI. The CDR3 is 16 residues long. Trimming took off 0 bases at V and 0 bases at J, with 9 bases between the two ends. CDR3 residues: CASSYSGQSSYNEQFF. The CDR3 bases are TGTGCCAGCAGTTACTCAGGGCAAAGCTCCTACAATGAGCAGTTCTTC.

This clonotype appeared a few times. This chain links TRBV25-1 with TRBJ2-1, with D tentatively TRBD1 (7 bases). The CDR3 totals 16 residues. Trimming pared 7 bases from V and 2 bases from J, leaving 18 bases between. The germline V gene has CDR1 MGHDK and CDR2 SYGVNS. The CDR3, as DNA: TGTGCCAGCACCCTTCAGGGGGGCACCCCCTACAATGAGCAGTTCTTC. Translated, it gives CASTLQGGTPYNEQFF.

This clonotype was found many times. The chain employs TRBV13 and TRBJ1-1, with unresolved D. Trimming left V 1 base short and J 5 bases short, with 11 bases between. The CDR3 runs to 14 residues. Looked up from germline, CDR1 is PRHDT and CDR2 is FYEKMQ (reference sequence). The CDR3 sequence: CASSLEVGRTEAFF. CDR3 bases: TGTGCCAGCAGCTTAGAAGTTGGTCGGACTGAAGCTTTCTTT.

This clonotype was recorded many times. The chain is built from TRBV7-2 and TRBJ1-1; TRBD1 might be the D (5 bases). The V end lost 4 bases, the J end lost 0 bases, and 12 bases lay between the germline ends. Germline loops: CDR1 SGHTA, CDR2 FQGNSA. The CDR3 is 15 residues long. The CDR3 DNA sequence: TGTGCCAGCAGCTCGGGCCTGGGGGTGAACACTGAAGCTTTCTTT. Residues: CASSSGLGVNTEAFF.